The source of this T cell receptor (beta chain) is a study of T-cell memory formation after mild COVID-19. Across the whole study: In these data, TCR clusters were largely donor specific. Notes on the study in general: What remained unconfirmed was the SARS-CoV-2 specificity of second-wave clones peaking on day 37. Day 15 to 85 contracting clones showed balanced CD4/CD8; day 15 to 37 expanders favored CD4+.

Libraries for TCRalpha and TCRbeta carried sample barcodes and unique molecular identifiers via 5'RACE. TCRdb processed the 5' RACE reads anew with MiXCR; each CDR3 protein has one entry. The data contain hundreds of thousands of distinct CDR3 sequences, approximately 15% of them singletons. The CDR3 runs 15 residues. CDR1 is SEHNR and CDR2 is FQNEAQ in the germline V gene (reference sequence). This clonotype has only a few counts. Its antigen is still unknown. A read error may produce the germline difference seen at one junction end. Sequences were obtained from PBMCs or a T cell subset sorted from them (not recorded which). The TCR sequence derives from a man aged 18-30 years who had mild COVID-19 (a few samples of this study predate the infection). Cell type and time point are not known. The gene calls are TRBV7-9 and TRBJ2-2, with D maybe TRBD2 (5 bases). The CDR3 here is CASSLAYANTGELFF. DNA for the CDR3: TGTGCCAGCAGCCTAGCATATGCGAACACCGGGGAGCTGTTTTTT.